These T cell receptor beta chains were read from a single sample in a study of blood T cell repertoires in COVID-19. Assay: immunoSEQ multiplex PCR; the TCRdb copy retains only in-frame clones and omits some. This table holds 70,000 to 90,000 clones, around four fifths found once. Specimen: peripheral blood. The source of these receptors is a man in his 70s with acute or convalescent COVID-19. CDR3s include the opening cysteine and the closing phenylalanine or tryptophan. D genes are given only for firm matches. Expanded clones get a size class; other rows say once, few or many, or leave the size out.

v_gene	len	j_gene	abundance	d_gene	CDR3aa	CDR3nt
TRBV2	14	TRBJ1-1	few	TRBD1	CASTRDRSSTEAFF	TGTGCCAGCACTCGGGACAGGTCGAGCACTGAAGCTTTCTTT
TRBV7-3	13	TRBJ2-1	-	-	CASSSGSYNEQFF	TGTGCCAGCAGCTCCGGCTCCTACAATGAGCAGTTCTTC
TRBV4-1	13	TRBJ2-4	-	TRBD1	CASAPGTGNIQYF	TGCGCCAGCGCTCCCGGGACAGGGAACATTCAGTACTTC
TRBV3-1/TRBV3-2	11	TRBJ2-3	-	-	CASSQRATQYF	TGTGCCAGCAGCCAGAGGGCCACGCAGTATTTT
TRBV7-6	16	TRBJ2-5	-	TRBD1	CASSIRRTGGGETQYF	TGTGCCAGCAGCATACGTAGGACAGGGGGAGGAGAGACCCAGTACTTC
TRBV18	15	TRBJ2-5	-	TRBD1	CASSPDRGIQETQYF	TGTGCCAGCTCACCCGACAGGGGCATCCAAGAGACCCAGTACTTC
TRBV9	16	TRBJ1-5	-	-	CASSETGFFSNQPQHF	TGTGCCAGCAGCGAAACAGGGTTTTTTAGCAATCAGCCCCAGCATTTT
TRBV24-1	15	TRBJ2-3	-	-	CATSDHEEGLDTQYF	TGTGCCACCAGTGATCACGAGGAAGGACTTGATACGCAGTATTTT
TRBV7-9	13	TRBJ1-1	-	-	CASSIYRDTEAFF	TGTGCCAGCAGTATTTACAGGGACACTGAAGCTTTCTTT
TRBV4-1	14	TRBJ1-6	-	-	CASSQYAVNSPLHF	TGCGCCAGCAGCCAATACGCAGTCAATTCACCCCTCCACTTT
TRBV28	14	TRBJ1-5	-	-	CASRSQGSNQPQHF	TGTGCCAGCAGGTCACAGGGAAGCAATCAGCCCCAGCATTTT
TRBV11-2	15	TRBJ2-1	-	TRBD2	CASSGVAGGYNEQFF	TGTGCCAGCTCCGGGGTAGCGGGGGGTTACAATGAGCAGTTCTTC
TRBV6-5	14	TRBJ1-1	-	-	CASSNHRAGTEAFF	TGTGCCAGCAGTAATCACAGGGCCGGAACTGAAGCTTTCTTT
TRBV9	13	TRBJ1-2	-	TRBD1	CASRTTGVDGYTF	TGTGCCAGCAGGACCACAGGGGTGGATGGCTACACCTTC
TRBV9	16	TRBJ2-3	-	-	CASSVDPSMVTDTQYF	TGTGCCAGCAGCGTAGATCCCTCTATGGTCACAGATACGCAGTATTTT
TRBV6-5	15	TRBJ1-2	-	TRBD1	CASSPGQGDPYGYTF	TGTGCCAGCAGTCCGGGACAGGGGGATCCCTATGGCTACACCTTC
TRBV5-6	15	TRBJ2-1	-	TRBD2	CASSLPSRGDNEQFF	TGTGCCAGCAGCTTGCCCAGCCGGGGGGACAATGAGCAGTTCTTC
TRBV19	13	TRBJ1-1	-	TRBD1	CASSIKGASEAFF	TGTGCCAGTAGTATAAAGGGGGCGAGTGAAGCTTTCTTT
TRBV7-2	14	TRBJ2-7	-	TRBD2	CASSLTGGAREQYF	TGTGCCAGCAGCTTAACCGGGGGGGCCAGGGAGCAGTACTTC
TRBV10-2	14	TRBJ2-3	-	TRBD2	CASRKAGGQGTQYF	TGCGCCAGCAGAAAAGCGGGGGGGCAAGGTACGCAGTATTTT
TRBV28	15	TRBJ1-1	few	-	CASSFSGTLNTEAFF	TGTGCCAGCAGTTTCTCCGGGACACTTAACACTGAAGCTTTCTTT
TRBV6-5	15	TRBJ2-1	-	TRBD2	CASSAAGGGANEQFF	TGTGCCAGCAGCGCCGCGGGGGGGGGTGCCAATGAGCAGTTCTTC
TRBV2	13	TRBJ1-5	-	-	CASTRDTNQPQHF	TGTGCCAGCACGAGGGACACCAATCAGCCCCAGCATTTT
TRBV6-5	15	TRBJ1-3	-	TRBD1	CASSYPDRAGNTIYF	TGTGCCAGCAGTTACCCGGACAGGGCTGGAAACACCATATATTTT